This T cell receptor beta chain was documented in a study of shared clonotypes between healthy human individuals (TCRdb year 2020). Describing the broader study: Three men and a couple of women, aged 18 to 49 years, made up the cohort. Per donor, three plates each were used for CD4 naive and CD4 memory, two for CD8 naive, and one for CD8 memory. To estimate repertoire size and how much clonotype sharing occurs between individuals, the study deeply sequenced the blood TCR repertoires of roughly 5 healthy adults. To increase sequencing depth and limit assay-specific biases, different laboratories used diverse techniques to prepare libraries and sequence TCR repertoires. Each donor's leukapheresis produced roughly between about 0.8 and 10 billion PBMCs.

Donors were healthy HIV-negative adults with no recently reported acute infections or vaccinations. All donors were Caucasian adults living in Nashville, Tennessee, USA. CD4+ T cells were enriched through magnetic negative selection, after which naive cells were positively selected on CD45RA and the remaining negative fraction served as the memory subset. After blood collection by leukapheresis, PBMCs were isolated using Ficoll-Histopaque density gradient centrifugation and then cryopreserved in the vapor phase of liquid nitrogen. Purity and quantity of every magnetically sorted T cell population were checked by analytical flow cytometry. Genomic DNA was isolated from every sorted fraction and measured by UV absorbance on a Nanodrop 2000c. Using the deep immunoSEQ assay, multiplex PCR amplified TCR CDR3 regions from genomic DNA. Extracted genomic DNA from each cell subset was spread evenly across all wells of several immunoSEQ 96-well plates, with each plate serving as a replicate. For sorted subsets, each replicate PCR was loaded with approximately 200 ng genomic DNA, equivalent to 30,000 or so T cell genomes. Purified libraries were measured with a Qubit 3.0 fluorometer, size-checked on a Bioanalyzer 2100, and measured again with the KAPA Library Quantification kit. Each immunoSEQ 96-well plate was sequenced on its own single-read 150-cycle Illumina NextSeq 550 flow cell. Regarding the original processing steps: Because the immunoSEQ output held only junctional sequences and lacked quality scores, the filtering could not match the filtering applied to full-length reads. Sequences were annotated with PyIR, a Python wrapper for IgBLAST v1.9, and V/J genes and CDR3 were assigned using IMGT germline references. Reads with weak V/J assignments (E-value above 1e-6), missing CDR3, stop codons, out-of-frame junctions, or ambiguous translated residues were removed. A V3J clonotype was defined by an identical inferred V gene, J gene, and CDR3 amino acid sequence. Percentage overlap between repertoires was computed as shared unique clonotypes divided by the size of the smaller repertoire. Richness of each repertoire was evaluated using RTK rarefaction, the Chao1 estimator, and Recon v2.1 estimates of unobserved clonotypes. For all TCRbeta clonotypes obtained by the gDNA method from a handful of donors, generation probabilities were computed with OLGA. TCRdb re-hosts the immuneACCESS table, in-frame sequences only. Its copies lack some clones; in the studies checked, an unresolved V gene accounts for under half of them, and the cause for the rest is not known. V, J and clone size are those of that table, while D and trimming were read from the DNA. This sample has roughly 2.6 million clones in its table, and 85% to 95% of those were observed once. In total, the top ten clones hold over 0.12% of the sample.

For this clone: It lacks a known antigen. Base-call qualities are not available, and no considerably larger clone is one nucleotide away.

Paper-wide results and their limitations: Sharing across a few donors was observed for around 5% of naive CD4, over 3% of naive CD8, 2.3% of memory CD4, and about 0.38% of memory CD8 clonotypes. Pairwise subsampling indicated that sequencing depth was expected to affect the degree of clonotype sharing among donors. Even with the large sequencing depth, rarefaction of the sorted-subset datasets indicated that sequencing was incomplete. Sampling was limited to blood, and TCR repertoires in tissue likely differ from TCR repertoires in blood. The genetic and exposure-history diversity represented was limited by the small number of donors. Compared with non-shared clonotypes, the clonotypes found in all four sorted-subset donors had higher generation probabilities. Naive subsets generally had larger estimated clonotype richness than memory subsets.

Sequencing was performed on naive CD4+ T cells sorted from blood. The cell subset or site label on this specimen signifies: CD45RA+ positively selected. This sequence originates from a man aged 18 to 30 in good health.

DNA sequence: TGCGCCAGCAGCCAAGACGGTCCTAGCGGGGGCCCGATGGACGAGCAGTACTTC. The resulting protein is CASSQDGPSGGPMDEQYF. The V gene is TRBV4-1 and the J gene is TRBJ2-5; 10 middle bases align to TRBD2. Judging by the DNA end, TRBJ2-7 fits better; the J call may be wrong. According to the germline V gene, CDR1 reads MGHRA and CDR2 reads YSYEKL. From the cysteine through the phenylalanine, the CDR3 covers 18 amino acids. The read is trimmed to its CDR3 DNA, 54 bases read in frame from base 1.